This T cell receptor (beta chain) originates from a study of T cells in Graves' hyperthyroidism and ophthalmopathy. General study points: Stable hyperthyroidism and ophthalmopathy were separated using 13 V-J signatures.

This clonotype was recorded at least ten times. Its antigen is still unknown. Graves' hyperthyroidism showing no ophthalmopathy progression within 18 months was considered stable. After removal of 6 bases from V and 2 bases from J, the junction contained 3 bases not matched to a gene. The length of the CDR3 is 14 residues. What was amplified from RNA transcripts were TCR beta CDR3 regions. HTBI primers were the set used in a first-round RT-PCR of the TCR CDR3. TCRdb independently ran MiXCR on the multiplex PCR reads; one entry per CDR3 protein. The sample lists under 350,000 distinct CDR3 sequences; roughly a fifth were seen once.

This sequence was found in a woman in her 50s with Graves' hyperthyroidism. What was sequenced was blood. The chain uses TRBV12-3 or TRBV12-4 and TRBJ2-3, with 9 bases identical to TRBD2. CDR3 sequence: CASRSGGSTDTQYF. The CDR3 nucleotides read TGTGCCAGCAGGAGCGGGGGGTCCACAGATACGCAGTATTTT.